This T cell receptor beta chain stems from a study of cytomegalovirus exposure and HLA in healthy donors. Broader study findings: Versus the roughly 700-donor mean, an Asian-associated ancestry cluster reportedly showed fewer N-insertions in a later analysis. Analysis was carried out at a later point, and it linked a missense DCLRE1C variant to TCR beta V- and J-gene trimming. For cytomegalovirus status, the classifier reportedly gave diagnoses with high specificity and sensitivity.

As for this clone: No antigen is known for it.

The length of the CDR3 is 14 residues. The V gene lost 3 bases and the J gene lost 7 bases, with 15 bases spanning the gap. Germline V lookup: CDR1 MGHRA, CDR2 YSYEKL. It was with 60 Vbeta and 13 Jbeta primers that the PCR ran. Method: immunoSEQ multiplex PCR; TCRdb's copy keeps in-frame clones and lacks some. The data show around 75,000 clones, and the top ten clones hold about an eighth. The sequenced sample was PBMCs. The TCR sequence derives from a man aged 45-65 years in good health and CMV-seropositive. The chain recombines TRBV4-1 with TRBJ1-2; TRBD1 is a possible D gene (5 bases). The CDR3 DNA is TGCGCCAGCAGCCAGGCCGTAAGGGGATCTGGCTACACCTTC. Its translation is CASSQAVRGSGYTF.